This entry concerns a single T cell receptor (beta chain). Produced via immunoSEQ multiplex PCR; TCRdb's table is partial and in-frame only. The table has 140,000 or so clones, roughly three quarters seen once. Trimming removed 6 bases from V and 1 base from J, with 15 bases in between. The CDR3 sequence is 15 residues long. Looked up from germline, CDR1 is SNHLY and CDR2 is FYNNEI. This sample was taken from a study of blood T cell repertoires in COVID-19. Across the study: The United States, Italy and Spain were the sources of the acute and convalescent COVID-19 samples. PBMCs, B-cell-depleted T cells, or T cells were the source of the cDNA or gDNA that made up the material.

The chain combines TRBV2 with TRBJ1-1, with D maybe TRBD1 (5 bases). Source material: peripheral blood. The origin of this receptor is a man between 50 and 59 years old with active or convalescent COVID-19. This CDR3 reads CASSALGGGNTEAFF. The CDR3 DNA sequence: TGTGCCAGCAGCGCCCTTGGGGGGGGGAACACTGAAGCTTTCTTT.